Listed below are T cell receptor beta chains from one sample, sequenced in a study of control samples from healthy donors and cancer patients. Sequencing was performed with immunoSEQ multiplex PCR; in TCRdb, only in-frame clones are kept and a portion is missing. Of under 80,000 clones listed, over 75% are singletons. Material for sequencing was blood. All receptors come from a man aged 45-65 years in good health. Each CDR3 is given with its conserved first and last residue. Each record gives: CDR3 length, J gene, V gene, D gene, CDR3 protein. The D gene is left open where the match is weak.

cdr3_length: 14
j_call: TRBJ2-2
v_call: TRBV2
d_call: -
cdr3_aa: CASSRDRNTGELFF

cdr3_length: 13
j_call: TRBJ2-6
v_call: TRBV6-2/TRBV6-3
d_call: -
cdr3_aa: CATTPQEANVLTF

cdr3_length: 13
j_call: TRBJ1-5
v_call: TRBV27
d_call: -
cdr3_aa: CASSFLGGQPQHF

cdr3_length: 14
j_call: TRBJ2-1
v_call: TRBV10-1
d_call: TRBD1
cdr3_aa: CARKSGTGSYEQFF

cdr3_length: 15
j_call: TRBJ1-1
v_call: TRBV6-5
d_call: -
cdr3_aa: CASSYWAGRGTEAFF

cdr3_length: 16
j_call: TRBJ1-1
v_call: TRBV4-1
d_call: -
cdr3_aa: CASSQEPGPPNTEAFF

cdr3_length: 15
j_call: TRBJ2-5
v_call: TRBV9
d_call: -
cdr3_aa: CASSVALGDTETQYF

cdr3_length: 15
j_call: TRBJ2-3
v_call: TRBV7-2
d_call: -
cdr3_aa: CASSIQTGRTDTQYF

cdr3_length: 14
j_call: TRBJ2-1
v_call: TRBV28
d_call: TRBD2
cdr3_aa: CASSLAGANNEQFF

cdr3_length: 16
j_call: TRBJ2-7
v_call: TRBV7-6
d_call: TRBD2
cdr3_aa: CASSSLAGGSVHEQYF

cdr3_length: 16
j_call: TRBJ2-7
v_call: TRBV25-1
d_call: TRBD1
cdr3_aa: CASSDHRDRDLGEQYF

cdr3_length: 11
j_call: TRBJ1-2
v_call: TRBV30
d_call: -
cdr3_aa: CAWSVIGGYTF

cdr3_length: 15
j_call: TRBJ2-7
v_call: TRBV4-2
d_call: -
cdr3_aa: CASSQDLGESYEQYF

cdr3_length: 15
j_call: TRBJ1-5
v_call: TRBV16
d_call: -
cdr3_aa: CASSQPDWGNQPQHF

cdr3_length: 11
j_call: TRBJ2-7
v_call: TRBV10-3
d_call: -
cdr3_aa: CAISGRDEQYF